This TCR beta chain comes out of a study of cytomegalovirus exposure and HLA in healthy donors. Study as a whole: The use of the same platform for the 95 to 150 validation repertoires and the approximately 730 first-cohort repertoires was reported by a later analysis.

Clones were sequenced by immunoSEQ multiplex PCR, and TCRdb holds only the in-frame ones, with some missing. Of 120,000 or so clones in the sample, roughly nine tenths were seen once. Study-wide results and limits: In vitro, a few CMV-associated chains proved specific for CMV antigens. The study designated roughly 150 TCR beta chains cytomegalovirus-associated.

Turning to this clone: Its antigen remains unidentified.

Sequencing was done on a sample of PBMCs. This sequence originates from a woman between 18 and 29 years old in good health and CMV-seronegative.

The CDR3 sequence: CSFRPLTGELFF. CDR3 DNA: TGCAGCTTCCGTCCCTTGACCGGGGAGCTGTTTTTT. The chain combines TRBV29-1 with TRBJ2-2; D gene unclear. The germline V gene has CDR1 SQVTM and CDR2 ANQGSEA. Trimming removed 8 bases from V and 5 bases from J, with 12 bases in between. The CDR3 consists of 12 residues.